One and the same sample provided the 30 T cell receptor beta chains below, sequenced in a study of cytomegalovirus exposure and HLA in healthy donors (dated by TCRdb to about 2017). Libraries were built with the immunoSEQ multiplex PCR assay. A mixture of 60 forward primers for TCR Vbeta segments and 13 reverse primers for TCR Jbeta segments was used in the multiplex PCR. The table comes from immuneACCESS by way of TCRdb, which keeps in-frame sequences with V and J called. Part of the clones is missing from these tables; in studies checked, under half for an unresolved V gene and the rest for unknown reasons. This sample comprises about 150,000 clones, 60% to 80% of them detected only once. Roughly 0.99% of the sample lies in the top ten. The material sequenced was PBMCs. The receptors were sampled from a male donor in good health and CMV-seronegative.

V gene TRBV2 combines with J gene TRBJ1-2, with 9 nucleotides matching TRBD1. Germline lookup yields CDR1 SNHLY and CDR2 FYNNEI. The CDR3 loop spans 15 amino acids. Trimming removed 4 bases from V and 8 bases from J; junction bases left unmatched: 11. The chain's CDR3 is CASSGETGGARGYTF. DNA of the CDR3: TGTGCCAGCAGTGGCGAAACAGGGGGCGCCCGAGGCTACACCTTC.

The chain couples TRBV5-6 to TRBJ2-1, with a tentative D call TRBD2 (6 bases). Trimming pared 1 base from V and 6 bases from J, leaving 11 bases between. Germline V gene lookup returns CDR1 SGHDT and CDR2 YYEEEE. The CDR3 totals 14 residues. The CDR3 DNA reads TGTGCCAGCAGCTTGTATGGAGGGCCCAATGAGCAGTTCTTC. Translated: CASSLYGGPNEQFF.

The J gene is TRBJ1-4, the V gene TRBV19; 8 bases agree with TRBD1. Germline V gene data show CDR1 as LNHDA and CDR2 as SQIVND (reference sequence). This CDR3 is built from 13 residues. The V gene end was trimmed by 10 bases and the J gene end by 4 bases; junction bases not matched to a gene: 5. The CDR3 DNA follows: TGTGCCACCCGGACAGGGAATAATGAAAAACTGTTTTTT. It is translated as CATRTGNNEKLFF.

The chain carries TRBV10-3 and TRBJ2-2; weak D call: TRBD2 (6 bases). The CDR3 is made up of 14 amino acids. Trimming shortened V by 4 bases and J by 5 bases, and 11 bases separated the two germline ends. The germline gives CDR1 ENHRY, CDR2 SYGVKD. CDR3 in DNA: TGTGCCATCAGTGGATTTAGCGGAACCGGGGAGCTGTTTTTT. Protein sequence: CAISGFSGTGELFF.

This chain connects TRBV27 to TRBJ1-2; D not certain. Trimming removed 0 bases at V and 3 bases at J, with 14 bases between. Germline loops: CDR1 MNHEY, CDR2 SMNVEV (reference sequence). The CDR3 sequence is 16 residues long. CDR3 sequence reads: CASSLSGLKTDYGYTF. In DNA, the CDR3 is TGTGCCAGCAGTTTATCCGGACTAAAAACTGACTATGGCTACACCTTC.

The chain carries TRBV6-1 and TRBJ1-1; the D gene is possibly TRBD1 (5 bases). The CDR3 extends over 15 amino acids. Germline CDR1 is MNHNS and CDR2 is SASEGT. V was trimmed by 5 bases and J by 0 bases, leaving 13 bases between them. In nucleotides, the CDR3 is TGTGCCAGCAGTAGGGGCGGCGGAGTGAACACTGAAGCTTTCTTT. As protein: CASSRGGGVNTEAFF.

This clone has only one observation. The chain couples TRBV6-5 to TRBJ2-1; D is perhaps TRBD2 (6 bases). This CDR3 has 14 residues. Looked up from germline, CDR1 is MNHEY and CDR2 is SVGAGI. V lost 4 bases, J lost 3 bases, and 10 bases lay in between. The CDR3 DNA follows: TGTGCCAGCAGTTTACTGACTAGCTACAATGAGCAGTTCTTC. Translation gives CASSLLTSYNEQFF.

The chain employs TRBV6-5 and TRBJ2-7, with 8 bases that match TRBD1. The germline CDR1 and CDR2 sequences are MNHEY and SVGAGI. Trimming removed 6 bases from V and 1 base from J; junction bases left unmatched: 5. The CDR3 is 14 amino acids. The CDR3 coding sequence is TGTGCCAGCAGCCCTACAGGGGGGTCCTACGAGCAGTACTTC. It translates to CASSPTGGSYEQYF.

The rearrangement links TRBV30 to TRBJ1-5, with TRBD1 as a possible D gene (6 bases). The CDR3 is 14 amino acids. The V gene's germline CDR1 is GTSNPN and CDR2 SVGIG (reference sequence). V was pared by 1 base and J by 6 bases, with 13 bases between. The DNA of the CDR3 is TGTGCCTGGAGTGACGGACAGCCGGGTCAGCCCCAGCATTTT. It is translated as CAWSDGQPGQPQHF. Combining the CDR3 with reference TRBV30 and TRBJ1-5 gives the whole variable domain SQTIHQWPATLVQPVGSPLSLECTVEGTSNPNLYWYRQAAGRGLQLLFYSVGIGQISSEVPQNLSASRPQDRQFILSSKKLLLSDSGFYLCAWSDGQPGQPQHFGDGTRLSIL.

This chain links TRBV30 with TRBJ1-1, with 8 bases matching TRBD1. The CDR3 sequence is 13 residues long. After removal of 3 bases from V and 5 bases from J, the junction contained 5 bases not matched to a gene. Germline V CDR1 and CDR2: GTSNPN, SVGIG (reference sequence). The CDR3 bases are TGTGCCTGGAGAGGACAGGGATTAACTGAAGCTTTCTTT. Translated, it gives CAWRGQGLTEAFF.

The CDR3 coding sequence is TGTGCCAGCAGCCAATCGTGGGGAGACACCCAGTTAGCTAACTATGGCTACACCTTC. Amino acid sequence: CASSQSWGDTQLANYGYTF. The V gene is TRBV14, the J gene TRBJ1-2; D is uncertain. This CDR3 is 19 amino acids long. The V gene's germline CDR1 is SGHDN and CDR2 FVKESK. The germline V and J ends were trimmed by 2 bases and 0 bases, with 22 bases remaining between them.

This rearrangement joins TRBV7-2 to TRBJ2-1; 8 positions agree with TRBD2. The CDR3 runs 15 residues. The V segment lost 5 bases and the J segment 4 bases; nucleotides outside the gene matches: 7. Germline assignment: CDR1 SGHTA and CDR2 FQGNSA. The CDR3 DNA reads TGTGCCAGCAGCCCTGTAGCGGGGACATACAATGAGCAGTTCTTC. It translates to CASSPVAGTYNEQFF.

The rearrangement joins TRBV27 to TRBJ1-5; TRBD1 agrees at 7 bases. Trimming took 5 bases from V and 4 from J; bases not matched to a gene: 5. This CDR3 contains 14 residues. Germline loops: CDR1 MNHEY, CDR2 SMNVEV (reference sequence). The DNA for the CDR3 is TGTGCCAGCAGTGGCCAGGGGGTGAATCAGCCCCAGCATTTT. Translating it yields CASSGQGVNQPQHF.

V gene TRBV19 combines with J gene TRBJ1-2, with D possibly being TRBD1 (5 bases). The V end lost 1 base, the J end lost 3 bases, and 6 bases lay between the germline ends. CDR3 length: 13 residues. The germline CDR1 and CDR2 sequences are LNHDA and SQIVND (reference sequence). CDR3 nucleotide sequence: TGTGCCAGTAGTATAGGACAGTACTATGGCTACACCTTC. It translates to CASSIGQYYGYTF.

This rearrangement joins TRBV6-1 to TRBJ1-5, with 12 bases aligning to TRBD1. The CDR3 length is 15 residues. The J segment lost 7 bases and the V segment lost 2 bases, leaving 3 bases of the junction unmatched. Germline CDR1 is MNHNS and CDR2 is SASEGT. The CDR3 here is CASSEPGTGGQPQHF. The CDR3 region has the DNA TGTGCCAGCAGTGAACCCGGGACAGGGGGCCAGCCCCAGCATTTT.

The chain has TRBV9 and TRBJ2-2, with D uncertain. Trimming took off 0 bases at V and 0 bases at J, with 15 bases between the two ends. The CDR3 consists of 18 residues. In germline, CDR1 is SGDLS, CDR2 YYNGEE. The CDR3 DNA reads TGTGCCAGCAGCGTAGAAAGACAATTCTCAACGAACACCGGGGAGCTGTTTTTT. Translating gives CASSVERQFSTNTGELFF.

This clone was detected only a few times. The chain combines TRBV2 with TRBJ1-2, with 9 nucleotides matching TRBD1. V gave up 4 bases and J gave up 4 bases; unmatched junction bases: 4. This CDR3 region has 14 residues. Germline CDR1 is SNHLY and CDR2 is FYNNEI. The CDR3 DNA sequence: TGTGCCAGCAGTGGACAGGGGGGCGCCTATGGCTACACCTTC. This sequence encodes CASSGQGGAYGYTF.

V is TRBV27 and J is TRBJ2-7, with a weak D call TRBD1 (5 bases). The CDR3 is 14 amino acids. V lost 1 base, J lost 2 bases, and 9 bases lay in between. In germline, CDR1 is MNHEY, CDR2 SMNVEV (reference sequence). CDR3 protein: CASSLYPRAYEQYF. The CDR3 DNA follows: TGTGCCAGCAGTTTATACCCCAGGGCCTACGAGCAGTACTTC.

V gene TRBV7-9 combines with J gene TRBJ1-1, with D uncertain. The CDR3 spans 13 residues. Germline V gene lookup returns CDR1 SEHNR and CDR2 FQNEAQ (reference sequence). The germline V and J ends were trimmed by 3 bases and 1 base, with 6 bases remaining between them. CDR3: CASSFSPNTEAFF. CDR3 nucleotides: TGTGCCAGCAGCTTCTCTCCGAACACTGAAGCTTTCTTT.

This chain links TRBV5-8 with TRBJ2-7, with 13 bases fitting TRBD2. The CDR3 length is 15 residues. Germline loops: CDR1 SGHTS, CDR2 YDEGEE. The V and J ends lost 4 bases and 2 bases, in that order; junction bases with no gene match: 3. The chain's CDR3 is CASSVGLAGAYEQYF. In DNA form, the CDR3 reads TGTGCCAGCAGCGTTGGACTAGCGGGGGCCTACGAGCAGTACTTC.

This clone occurred once. The chain uses TRBV7-3 and TRBJ1-6; D is uncertain. CDR3 length equals 15 residues. Germline CDR1 is SGHTA and CDR2 is FQGTGA. V gave up 3 bases and J gave up 10 bases, with 16 bases separating them. Written as DNA, the CDR3 is TGTGCCAGCAGCTTGGGGTCGGGAAGTCTATCACCCCTCCACTTT. Translating it yields CASSLGSGSLSPLHF. The full variable domain, rest sourced from reference TRBV7-3 and TRBJ1-6, is GAGVSQTPSNKVTEKGKYVELRCDPISGHTALYWYRQSLGQGPEFLIYFQGTGAADDSGLPNDRFFAVRPEGSVSTLKIQRTERGDSAVYLCASSLGSGSLSPLHFGNGTRLTVT.

This clone was seen a handful of times. The rearrangement links TRBV6-5 to TRBJ2-5, with TRBD1 matching over 11 bases. V was pared by 0 bases and J by 6 bases, with 3 bases of the junction left unmatched. The CDR3 length is 15 residues. Germline CDR1 is MNHEY and CDR2 is SVGAGI. The CDR3 DNA follows: TGTGCCAGCAGTTACTCTAAGGACAGGGGGCAGACCCAGTACTTC. Amino acids: CASSYSKDRGQTQYF.

The chain joins TRBV27 to TRBJ1-2, with D uncertain. V lost 3 bases, J lost 0 bases, and 5 bases lay in between. Germline V lookup: CDR1 MNHEY, CDR2 SMNVEV (reference sequence). This CDR3 has 13 amino acids. Written as DNA, the CDR3 is TGTGCCAGCAGTTTTGGCACTAACTATGGCTACACCTTC. Translation: CASSFGTNYGYTF.

This clone was recorded a few times. The J gene is TRBJ2-2, the V gene TRBV7-9; 8 bases agree with TRBD2. V shed 0 bases, J shed 6 bases, and the junction held 3 bases outside the gene matches. Per the germline V gene, CDR1 is SEHNR and CDR2 is FQNEAQ (reference sequence). The CDR3 has 15 amino acids. The CDR3 here is CASSLALGLAGELFF. CDR3 bases: TGTGCCAGCAGCTTAGCGCTGGGACTAGCCGGGGAGCTGTTTTTT. Full variable domain (remainder filled in from reference TRBV7-9 and TRBJ2-2): DTGVSQNPRHKITKRGQNVTFRCDPISEHNRLYWYRQTLGQGPEFLTYFQNEAQLEKSRLLSDRFSAERPKGSFSTLEIQRTEQGDSAMYLCASSLALGLAGELFFGEGSRLTVL.

This sequence joins TRBV19 and TRBJ1-3; TRBD1 matches 8 bases. Germline V gene data show CDR1 as LNHDA and CDR2 as SQIVND (reference sequence). With V trimmed by 5 bases and J by 4 bases, 7 bases remained unmatched. This CDR3 comprises 15 residues. The CDR3 spells CASSSTGATGNTIYF. In DNA, the CDR3 is TGTGCCAGTAGTTCGACAGGGGCGACAGGAAACACCATATATTTT.

This sequence joins TRBV10-1 and TRBJ2-3; D is possibly TRBD1 (5 bases). CDR1 is WNHNN, CDR2 SYGVQD, per germline (reference sequence). Between the trimmed V and J ends, which lost 6 bases and 2 bases, there was a span of 9 bases. The CDR3 has 13 residues. The CDR3 nucleotides are TGCGCCAGCAGAGACAGTTCCACAGATACGCAGTATTTT. Protein sequence: CASRDSSTDTQYF.

V usage is TRBV7-2 and J usage is TRBJ2-3, with TRBD1 matching 8 bases. Trimming cost V 4 bases and J 4 bases; bases outside gene matches: 4. Germline V gene sequence: CDR1 SGHTA, CDR2 FQGNSA. The CDR3 extends over 14 amino acids. The CDR3 nucleotides are TGTGCCAGCAGCTCGGACAGGGCCGCAGATACGCAGTATTTT. This codes for CASSSDRAADTQYF. The complete variable domain, with remaining parts taken from reference TRBV7-2 and TRBJ2-3, reads GAGVSQSPSNKVTEKGKDVELRCDPISGHTALYWYRQSLGQGLEFLIYFQGNSAPDKSGLPSDRFSAERTGGSVSTLTIQRTQQEDSAVYLCASSSDRAADTQYFGPGTRLTVL.

V gene TRBV9 combines with J gene TRBJ2-7; 12 positions agree with TRBD2. The germline V gene has CDR1 SGDLS and CDR2 YYNGEE. V shed 4 bases and J 6 bases; nucleotides not matched to a gene: 5. The CDR3 is made up of 14 amino acids. The CDR3 DNA is TGTGCCAGCAGCAAGACTAGCGGGGGTCGCGAGCAGTACTTC. It translates to CASSKTSGGREQYF.

The V and J genes are TRBV5-1 and TRBJ2-7, with D hard to call. This CDR3 has 15 residues. The V gene lost 4 bases and the J gene lost 7 bases, with 21 bases spanning the gap. From germline, CDR1 is SGHRS and CDR2 YFSETQ. In nucleotides, the CDR3 is TGCGCCAGCAGCCCACGACCCGTAAACCGCAGGGAGCAGTACTTC. It codes for CASSPRPVNRREQYF.

The rearrangement joins TRBV2 to TRBJ1-4; no firm D call. In germline, CDR1 is SNHLY, CDR2 FYNNEI. V was shortened by 0 bases and J by 6 bases, with 14 bases between the two germline ends. The CDR3 totals 16 residues. CDR3 DNA: TGTGCCAGCAGTGAAGCGAGGGCAGGAGGTGATGAAAAACTGTTTTTT. Amino acids: CASSEARAGGDEKLFF. The full variable domain, with the rest looked up from reference TRBV2 and TRBJ1-4, is EPEVTQTPSHQVTQMGQEVILRCVPISNHLYFYWYRQILGQKVEFLVSFYNNEISEKSEIFDDQFSVERPDGSNFTLKIRSTKLEDSAMYFCASSEARAGGDEKLFFGSGTQLSVL.